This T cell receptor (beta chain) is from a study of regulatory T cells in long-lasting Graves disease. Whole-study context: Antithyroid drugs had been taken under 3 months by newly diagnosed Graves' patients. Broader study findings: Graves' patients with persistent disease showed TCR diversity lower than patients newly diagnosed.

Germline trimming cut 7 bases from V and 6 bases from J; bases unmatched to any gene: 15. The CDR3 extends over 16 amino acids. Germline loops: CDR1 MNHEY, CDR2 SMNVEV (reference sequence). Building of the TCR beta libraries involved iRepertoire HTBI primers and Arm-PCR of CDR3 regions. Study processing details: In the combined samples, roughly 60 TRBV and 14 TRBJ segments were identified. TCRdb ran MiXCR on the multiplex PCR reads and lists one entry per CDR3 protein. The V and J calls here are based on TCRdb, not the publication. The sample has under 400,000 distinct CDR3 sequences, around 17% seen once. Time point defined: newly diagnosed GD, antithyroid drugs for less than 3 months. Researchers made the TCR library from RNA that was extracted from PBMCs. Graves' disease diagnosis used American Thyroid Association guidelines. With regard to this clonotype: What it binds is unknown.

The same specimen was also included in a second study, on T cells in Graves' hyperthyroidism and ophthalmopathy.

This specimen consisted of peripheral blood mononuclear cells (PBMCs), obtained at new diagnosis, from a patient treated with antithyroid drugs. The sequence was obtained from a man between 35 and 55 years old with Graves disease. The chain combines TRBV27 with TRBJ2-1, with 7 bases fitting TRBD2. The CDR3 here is CASTRGLTSWGNEQFF. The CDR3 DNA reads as TGTGCCAGCACTCGGGGTCTGACTAGCTGGGGCAATGAGCAGTTCTTC.